This T cell receptor beta chain was recorded in a study of T cells after posttransplantation cyclophosphamide. V was pared by 5 bases and J by 3 bases, with 11 bases between. CDR3 length: 13 residues. Germline V gene lookup returns CDR1 MNHEY and CDR2 SVGAGI. TCRdb keeps only in-frame clones here, not all; method: immunoSEQ multiplex PCR. The table includes tens of thousands of clones, roughly 92% detected once. Overall study findings and caveats: Tissue-infiltrating T cells from skin or gut overlapped little with blood T cells.

For this clone: Its antigen is unidentified.

Sequencing input: PBMCs. The sequence was collected from a woman between 50 and 59 years old in good health and a related stem cell transplant donor. The chain has TRBV6-5 and TRBJ2-7; D is uncertain. As DNA, the CDR3 is TGTGCCAGCAGTGAAACTACAAACTACGAGCAGTACTTC. This sequence encodes CASSETTNYEQYF.